The rows below give T cell receptor beta chains drawn from one sample of a study of CD8+CD57+ T cells in acquired aplastic anemia. TCRdb ran MiXCR on the reads and lists one entry per CDR3 protein. Among around 170,000 distinct CDR3 sequences listed, less than 50% were seen once. Sequencing was performed on sorted CD4+, CD8+, or CD8+CD57+ T cells (not recorded which) from PBMCs. These receptors were taken from a human donor with aplastic anemia. Each CDR3 is given with its conserved first and last residue. The order of the fields is V gene, clone size, J gene, CDR3 protein. Some rows have no size entry. The others give once, few or many, or a class for an expanded clone.

>TRBV24-1|NA|TRBJ1-4
CATSEPTSGGLFF
>TRBV5-1|NA|TRBJ1-2
CASSSSGNGYTF
>TRBV19|once|TRBJ1-1
CASSPEREGAFF
>TRBV15|NA|TRBJ2-1
CATSRGPNEQFF
>TRBV19|NA|TRBJ1-2
CASEGGYGANYGYTF
>TRBV19|many|TRBJ1-5
CASMGQGARPQHF
>TRBV29-1|NA|TRBJ1-4
CSVSGTGGSNEKLFF
>TRBV5-6|NA|TRBJ1-1
CASGQGNTEAFF
>TRBV19|NA|TRBJ1-2
CASFPGQGNYGYTF
>TRBV19|many|TRBJ2-5
CASSPSGARETQYF
>TRBV7-6|NA|TRBJ2-3
CASSLASSGGSGDTQYF
>TRBV9|NA|TRBJ1-6
CASSVALGTASPLHF
>TRBV25-1|NA|TRBJ1-6
CASSEGDRGNSPLHF
>TRBV7-8|NA|TRBJ1-2
CASRPGDPYGYTF
>TRBV10-3|many|TRBJ1-6
CAISESNTDNSPLHF
>TRBV29-1|NA|TRBJ2-6
CSYIGDRENPGANVLTF
>TRBV19|many|TRBJ1-4
CASSIGGVREKLFF
>TRBV27|many|TRBJ1-5
CASSFGSHMPQHF
>TRBV25-1|NA|TRBJ2-2
CASSEYMGLAVTGELFF
>TRBV7-2|NA|TRBJ1-2
CASSFRLNYGYTF
>TRBV4-3|few|TRBJ1-1
CASSLEAQGANTEAFF
>TRBV7-8|NA|TRBJ2-7
CASSLTDRGHYEQYF
>TRBV4-2|many|TRBJ1-2
CASSQDPSYGYTF
>TRBV7-2|many|TRBJ2-7
CASSLKFSGHNEQYF
>TRBV12-3/TRBV12-4|many|TRBJ2-5
CASSLGQKETQYF
>TRBV19|NA|TRBJ1-2
CASRGDRIYGYTF
>TRBV29-1|many|TRBJ1-1
CSVGVTGNTEAFF
>TRBV29-1|many|TRBJ1-2
CSATIQGEGTF
>TRBV4-1|NA|TRBJ2-2
CASSLRNIPTGELLF
>TRBV9|many|TRBJ2-1
CASSHRGVRDNEQFF
>TRBV11-1|many|TRBJ1-1
CASSPGQGRGNTEAFF
>TRBV5-1|many|TRBJ1-3
CASSFGGETGNTIYF
>TRBV5-1|NA|TRBJ2-7
CASSLVSGYSYEQYF
>TRBV6-5|many|TRBJ2-1
CASSYSGAGRRGEQFF
>TRBV2|many|TRBJ2-5
CASSQPGLAVQETQYF
>TRBV9|NA|TRBJ1-2
CASSVESGGYTF
>TRBV9|many|TRBJ1-4
CASSDRTGSEKLFF
>TRBV6-4|few|TRBJ2-2
CASSEGNTGELFF
>TRBV3-1|many|TRBJ2-5
CASSQWVQETQYF
>TRBV2|NA|TRBJ1-2
CASSDGSYNYGYTF
>TRBV25-1|NA|TRBJ1-3
CASSEFLISGNTIYF
>TRBV6-2/TRBV6-3|many|TRBJ2-5
CASSPSGGRETQYF